Below are 3 T cell receptor beta chains sequenced from a single sample in a study of PD-1 blockade in classical Hodgkin lymphoma. Each patient relapsed following autologous stem cell transplantation, and prior brentuximab vedotin exposure differed. Sequenced by immunoSEQ multiplex PCR; TCRdb stores in-frame clones only, minus some. The sample holds under 25,000 clones, 80% seen once. The sample in question was peripheral blood mononuclear cells (PBMCs), obtained before the second cycle of nivolumab. Receptors were obtained from a human donor with classical Hodgkin lymphoma.

This chain links TRBV19 with TRBJ1-5; TRBD1 aligns across 7 bases. V gave up 7 bases and J gave up 4 bases; unmatched junction bases: 4. The CDR3 sequence is 13 residues long. The germline V gene encodes CDR1 LNHDA and CDR2 SQIVND (reference sequence). The CDR3 spells CASTQGVNQPQHF. The CDR3 DNA reads as TGTGCCAGTACCCAGGGGGTAAATCAGCCCCAGCATTTT.

The gene calls are TRBV6-4 and TRBJ2-7, with D hard to call. Between the trimmed V and J ends, which lost 6 bases and 3 bases, there was a span of 9 bases. This CDR3 spans 12 amino acids. Germline V CDR1 and CDR2: MRHNA, SNTAGT. The CDR3 protein is CASSRQDYEQYF. CDR3 DNA sequence: TGTGCCAGCAGCAGACAAGACTACGAGCAGTACTTC.

This chain uses TRBV11-2 with TRBJ2-5, with 8 positions matching TRBD2. This CDR3 has 16 residues. V lost 3 bases, J lost 5 bases, and 11 bases stayed unmatched. In germline, CDR1 is SGHAT, CDR2 FQNNGV. The DNA of the CDR3 is TGTGCCAGCAGCTTCTTGAGCGGGAGCAGTTGGGAGACCCAGTACTTC. It encodes CASSFLSGSSWETQYF.